This TCR beta chain was profiled in a study of read filtering for tumor transcriptome and immune sequencing. About the study: DNase treatment preceded whole-transcriptome library preparation.

Sampling of bone marrow took place during active disease in every patient. Study-level points and caveats: About four fifths of IR-seq clonotypes had one read, totaling around 3.4% of reads; RNA-seq: 74.6% and 44.6%. Compared with RNA-seq, IR-seq gave much higher clonotype depth and reliability.

A remark on this clonotype: Its antigen is not identified.

V lost 0 bases and J lost 3, with 12 bases in between. This CDR3 comprises 16 residues. The germline CDR1 and CDR2 sequences are SGHVS and FNYEAQ. This library used around 0.4 ug RNA and molecular barcoded adaptors spanning alpha/delta and beta/gamma chains. A single record per CDR3 protein comes from TCRdb applying MiXCR to the reads. The sample holds fewer than 100,000 distinct CDR3 sequences, more than 9% seen once. The sample taken for sequencing was a population of CD138-negative cells sorted from bone marrow. The V and J genes are TRBV7-6 and TRBJ1-3; unclear D gene. This clonotype originated in a donor older than 35 with multiple myeloma. The DNA of the CDR3 is TGTGCCAGCAGCTTAGCCCCAGAGGGCTTTGGAAACACCATATATTTT. Protein: CASSLAPEGFGNTIYF. Using reference TRBV7-6 and TRBJ1-3 for the parts outside the CDR3, the full variable domain is GAGVSQSPRYKVTKRGQDVALRCDPISGHVSLYWYRQALGQGPEFLTYFNYEAQQDKSGLPNDRFSAERPEGSISTLTIQRTEQRDSAMYRCASSLAPEGFGNTIYFGEGSWLTVV.